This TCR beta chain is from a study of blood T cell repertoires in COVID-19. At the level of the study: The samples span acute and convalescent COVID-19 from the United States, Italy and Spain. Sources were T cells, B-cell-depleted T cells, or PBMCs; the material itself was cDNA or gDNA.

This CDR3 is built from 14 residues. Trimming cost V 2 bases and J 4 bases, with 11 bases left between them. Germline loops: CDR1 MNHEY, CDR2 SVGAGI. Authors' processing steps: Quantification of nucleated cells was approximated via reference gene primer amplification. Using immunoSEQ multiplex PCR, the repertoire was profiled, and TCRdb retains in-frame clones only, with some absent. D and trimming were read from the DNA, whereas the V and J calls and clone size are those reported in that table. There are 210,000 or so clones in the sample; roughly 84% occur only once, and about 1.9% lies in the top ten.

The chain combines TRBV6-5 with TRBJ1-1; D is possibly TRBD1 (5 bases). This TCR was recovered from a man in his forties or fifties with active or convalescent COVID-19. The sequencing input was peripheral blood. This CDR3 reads CASSYMGQGTEAFF. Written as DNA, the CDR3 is TGTGCCAGCAGTTACATGGGGCAGGGCACTGAAGCTTTCTTT.